The entry below gives a single TCR beta chain sequence along with its context. The sample originates from a study of blood T cell repertoires in COVID-19. Across the whole study: Sources were T cells, B-cell-depleted T cells, or PBMCs; the material itself was cDNA or gDNA.

Authors' methods: Estimation of nucleated cell counts relied on the amplification of reference gene primers. Using immunoSEQ multiplex PCR, the repertoire was profiled, and TCRdb retains in-frame clones only, with some absent. That table is the source of V, J and clone size, and D and trimming were worked out from the DNA. The sample holds a few hundred thousand clones, around 87% seen once. The germline CDR1 and CDR2 sequences are LNHDA and SQIVND (reference sequence). V lost 4 bases to trimming and J lost 5 bases, with 11 bases between them. This CDR3 contains 13 residues. Either two negative PCRs, clearance, or symptom resolution qualified Cohort 3 donors as recovered.

The TCR comes from a man aged 25 to 45 who had recovered from COVID-19. Sequencing was carried out using PBMCs or T cells enriched from blood (not recorded which). V usage is TRBV19 and J usage is TRBJ1-1; TRBD1 might be the D (5 bases). The CDR3 sequence is CASSTQGGTEAFF. CDR3 DNA: TGTGCCAGTAGTACTCAGGGAGGTACTGAAGCTTTCTTT.